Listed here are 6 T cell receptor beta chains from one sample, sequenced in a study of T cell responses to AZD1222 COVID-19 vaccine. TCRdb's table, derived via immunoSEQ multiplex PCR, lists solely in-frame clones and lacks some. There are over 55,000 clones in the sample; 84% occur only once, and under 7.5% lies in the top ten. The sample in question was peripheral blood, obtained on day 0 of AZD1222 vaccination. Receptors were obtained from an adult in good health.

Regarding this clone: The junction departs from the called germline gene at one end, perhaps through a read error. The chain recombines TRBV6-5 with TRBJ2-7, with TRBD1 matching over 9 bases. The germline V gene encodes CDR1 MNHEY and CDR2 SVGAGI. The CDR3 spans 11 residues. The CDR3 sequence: CASKTRDRVFF. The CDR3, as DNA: TGTGCCAGCAAGACCCGGGACAGGGTGTTTTTC.

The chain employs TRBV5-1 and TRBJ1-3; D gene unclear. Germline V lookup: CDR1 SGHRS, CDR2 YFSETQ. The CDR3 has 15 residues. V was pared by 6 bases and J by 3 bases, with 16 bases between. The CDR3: CASNRGSEDGNTIYF. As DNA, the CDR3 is TGCGCCAGCAACCGGGGTTCCGAGGATGGAAACACCATATATTTT. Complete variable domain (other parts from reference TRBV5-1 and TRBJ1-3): KAGVTQTPRYLIKTRGQQVTLSCSPISGHRSVSWYQQTPGQGLQFLFEYFSETQRNKGNFPGRFSGRQFSNSRSEMNVSTLELGDSALYLCASNRGSEDGNTIYFGEGSWLTVV.

CDR3 nucleotides: TGTGCCAGCAGCTACGGACTAGCGGGGGACGAGACCCAGTACTTC. It is translated as CASSYGLAGDETQYF. The J gene is TRBJ2-5, the V gene TRBV11-3, with TRBD2 matching over 13 bases. The CDR3 is 15 residues long. The V segment lost 4 bases and the J segment 5 bases; nucleotides outside the gene matches: 4. CDR1 and CDR2 (germline): SGHNT, YENEEA.

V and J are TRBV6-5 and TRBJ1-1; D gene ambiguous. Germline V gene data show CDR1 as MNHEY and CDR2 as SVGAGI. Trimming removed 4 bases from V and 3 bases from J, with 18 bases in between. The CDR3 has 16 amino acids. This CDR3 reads CASSLGGTATYTEAFF. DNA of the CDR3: TGTGCCAGCAGTTTGGGAGGTACAGCGACCTACACTGAAGCTTTCTTT.

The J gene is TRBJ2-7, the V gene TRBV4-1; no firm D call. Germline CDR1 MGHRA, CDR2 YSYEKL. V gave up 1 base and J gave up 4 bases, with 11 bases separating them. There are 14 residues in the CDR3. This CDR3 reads CASSQVIQSYEQYF. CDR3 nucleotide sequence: TGCGCCAGCAGCCAAGTAATACAGTCGTACGAGCAGTACTTC.

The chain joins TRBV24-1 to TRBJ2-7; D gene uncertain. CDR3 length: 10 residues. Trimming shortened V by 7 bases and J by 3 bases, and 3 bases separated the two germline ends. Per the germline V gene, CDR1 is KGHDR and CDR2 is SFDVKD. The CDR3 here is CATRHYEQYF. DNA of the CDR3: TGTGCCACCAGGCACTACGAGCAGTACTTC.